The 25 T cell receptor beta chains below all came from one sample that was sequenced in a study of blood T cell repertoires in COVID-19. Repertoires were generated with immunoSEQ multiplex PCR, while TCRdb's copy carries only in-frame clones and drops some. Here the sample spans more than 85,000 clones, approximately 84% being singletons. The specimen was peripheral blood. These receptors originate from a middle-aged man with active or convalescent COVID-19.

The gene calls are TRBV5-5 and TRBJ1-3; possible D gene TRBD1, 5 bases. Germline CDR1 reads SGHKS; CDR2 reads YYEKEE (reference sequence). This CDR3 spans 16 amino acids. The ends were cut back, 4 bases at V and 2 bases at J, with 16 bases in the middle. CDR3 residues: CASSHRGVGAGNTIYF. CDR3 nucleotide sequence: TGTGCCAGCAGCCACCGTGGGGTAGGGGCTGGAAACACCATATATTTT.

CDR3 sequence: CASSGTSGGLTQETQYF. The DNA for the CDR3 is TGTGCCAGCAGTGGGACTAGCGGGGGGTTAACCCAAGAGACCCAGTACTTC. The rearrangement links TRBV27 to TRBJ2-5, with TRBD2 matching over 15 bases. The CDR3 is made up of 17 amino acids. From germline, CDR1 is MNHEY and CDR2 SMNVEV (reference sequence). J gave up 1 base and V 5 bases, and 5 bases lay outside the gene matches.

The CDR3 sequence: CASIPGVQPTEAFF. In DNA form, the CDR3 reads TGTGCCAGTATCCCCGGGGTGCAACCCACTGAAGCTTTCTTT. The chain uses TRBV19 and TRBJ1-1; D call uncertain. From germline, CDR1 is LNHDA and CDR2 SQIVND (reference sequence). Between the trimmed V and J ends, which lost 7 bases and 4 bases, there was a span of 16 bases. There are 14 residues in the CDR3.

The V and J genes are TRBV7-9 and TRBJ1-6; D remains ambiguous. Germline V gene lookup returns CDR1 SEHNR and CDR2 FQNEAQ (reference sequence). The germline V and J ends were trimmed by 2 bases and 11 bases, with 13 bases remaining between them. This CDR3 spans 14 amino acids. CDR3 bases: TGTGCCAGCAGCTTAAACCAGGTGGTCGCACCCCTCCACTTT. This codes for CASSLNQVVAPLHF.

V usage is TRBV19 and J usage is TRBJ1-2, with no clear D. V shed 2 bases and J shed 8 bases, with 12 bases lying between them. Germline V gene lookup returns CDR1 LNHDA and CDR2 SQIVND (reference sequence). The CDR3 spans 13 residues. The CDR3 spells CASSIMPGVGYTF. DNA for the CDR3: TGTGCCAGTAGTATAATGCCAGGCGTGGGCTACACCTTC.

This rearrangement joins TRBV7-9 to TRBJ1-2, with 9 positions matching TRBD1. V shed 3 bases, J shed 5 bases, and the junction held 4 bases outside the gene matches. Germline V gives CDR1 SEHNR, CDR2 FQNEAQ (reference sequence). The CDR3 runs 14 residues. The CDR3, as DNA: TGTGCCAGCAGCTTCGCGACAGGGGGTTATGGCTACACCTTC. This translates into CASSFATGGYGYTF.

This chain uses TRBV7-6 with TRBJ2-7; 15 positions match TRBD2. This CDR3 has 17 amino acids. Germline lookup yields CDR1 SGHVS and CDR2 FNYEAQ. J was trimmed by 3 bases and V by 4 bases; bases with no gene match: 7. The CDR3, as DNA: TGTGCCAGCAGCTCCGGGACTAGCGGGGGGATTCTCTACGAGCAGTACTTC. Translation: CASSSGTSGGILYEQYF.

Regarding this clone: Other DNA sequences from this sample encode an identical CDR3 as well. V is TRBV18 and J is TRBJ1-1; the match to TRBD1 covers 8 bases. J lost 2 bases, V lost 3 bases, and 2 bases had no gene match. The CDR3 runs 14 residues. Germline V gene sequence: CDR1 KGHSH, CDR2 LQKENI. CDR3 loop: CASSPGQGNTEAFF. CDR3 nucleotides: TGTGCCAGCTCACCCGGACAGGGTAACACTGAAGCTTTCTTT.

The rearrangement uses TRBV27 and TRBJ2-7; D call uncertain. CDR3 length equals 13 residues. Trimming took off 6 bases at V and 5 bases at J, with 14 bases between the two ends. Per germline, CDR1 MNHEY and CDR2 SMNVEV (reference sequence). The CDR3 DNA reads TGTGCCAGCAGCAGCGAGTCGCGGAACGAGCAGTACTTC. Translated: CASSSESRNEQYF.

The chain recombines TRBV18 with TRBJ2-7; no firm D call. V gave up 2 bases and J gave up 0 bases, with 11 bases separating them. The germline gives CDR1 KGHSH, CDR2 LQKENI. The CDR3 is 15 amino acids. The CDR3 is CASSPKQAVSYEQYF. CDR3 coding DNA: TGTGCCAGCTCACCAAAGCAGGCTGTCTCCTACGAGCAGTACTTC.

V and J are TRBV6-6 and TRBJ2-3; D is undetermined. The CDR3 loop spans 11 amino acids. The V end was cut by 5 bases, the J end by 6 bases, with 6 bases between. The germline CDR1 and CDR2 sequences are MNHNY and SVGAGI (reference sequence). The CDR3 protein is CASSSKDTQYF. The CDR3 nucleotides read TGTGCCAGCAGTAGCAAGGATACGCAGTATTTT.

The chain uses TRBV6-1 and TRBJ1-1, with a weak D call TRBD1 (6 bases). V dropped 4 bases and J dropped 1 base, with 16 bases sitting between them. Germline V gene data show CDR1 as MNHNS and CDR2 as SASEGT. CDR3 length: 16 residues. In DNA form, the CDR3 reads TGTGCCAGCAGTGCAAGGATGGGGGGGCCGAACACTGAAGCTTTCTTT. This gives the protein CASSARMGGPNTEAFF.

The V and J genes are TRBV27 and TRBJ2-3, with 11 positions matching TRBD2. There are 18 residues in the CDR3. CDR1 is MNHEY, CDR2 SMNVEV, per germline (reference sequence). V trimming: 3 bases; J trimming: 0 bases; junction bases outside the gene matches: 8. The CDR3 DNA reads TGTGCCAGCAGTTTCAGGTCTAGCGGGGGGTCTAGCACAGATACGCAGTATTTT. Its protein product is CASSFRSSGGSSTDTQYF.

This sequence joins TRBV3-1 (or the pseudogene TRBV3-2) and TRBJ1-4, with 7 bases aligning to TRBD1. CDR3 length: 14 residues. Trimming removed 5 bases from V and 7 bases from J; junction bases left unmatched: 7. Germline V gives CDR1 LGHDT, CDR2 YNNKEL (reference sequence). The CDR3 loop is CASSYRGPGEKLFF. CDR3 coding DNA: TGTGCCAGCAGCTACAGGGGTCCCGGTGAAAAACTGTTTTTT.

The chain carries TRBV7-9 and TRBJ2-5, with 15 bases matching TRBD2. Looked up from germline, CDR1 is SEHNR and CDR2 is FQNEAQ (reference sequence). This CDR3 has 18 residues. Trimming at V came to 5 bases and at J to 0 bases, leaving 7 bases not matched to a gene. The CDR3 nucleotides read TGTGCCAGCAGCCCCGGGACTAGCGGGGGGCCCTACCAAGAGACCCAGTACTTC. It yields the protein CASSPGTSGGPYQETQYF.

This clone was detected a few times. CDR3 in DNA: TGCAGCGCACAGGGGGTTGAAAAACTGTTTTTT. Amino acids: CSAQGVEKLFF. The genes are TRBV29-1 and TRBJ1-4; 8 bases align to TRBD1. Germline lookup yields CDR1 SQVTM and CDR2 ANQGSEA. The trim removed 7 bases at V and 7 bases at J, leaving 2 bases unmatched. This CDR3 comprises 11 residues.

The V call is TRBV7-2, the J call TRBJ1-2; perhaps TRBD1 as D (6 bases). CDR1 and CDR2 (germline): SGHTA, FQGNSA. Trimming removed 4 bases from V and 6 bases from J, with 12 bases in between. This CDR3 has 13 residues. DNA for the CDR3: TGTGCCAGCAGCTCCCGGGACATAAATGGCTACACCTTC. It yields the protein CASSSRDINGYTF.

This chain joins TRBV28 and TRBJ1-2; D is ambiguous. CDR1 and CDR2 (germline): MDHEN, SYDVKM. The CDR3 runs to 13 residues. Trimming cost V 2 bases and J 7 bases, with 11 bases left between them. CDR3: CASSLQVLTGYTF. CDR3 bases: TGTGCCAGCAGTTTACAGGTCCTGACTGGCTACACCTTC.

The chain uses TRBV7-9 and TRBJ2-1; tentative D call: TRBD1 (5 bases). Germline CDR1 is SEHNR and CDR2 is FQNEAQ (reference sequence). V shed 5 bases and J shed 0 bases, with 17 bases lying between them. The CDR3 extends over 17 amino acids. Here the CDR3 DNA reads TGTGCCAGCAGCAAACTTAGAAAGGACAACTCCTACAATGAGCAGTTCTTC. Protein sequence: CASSKLRKDNSYNEQFF.

J is TRBJ1-2 and V is TRBV5-5; D remains unclear. V was cut by 6 bases and J by 10 bases, with 16 bases left in between. The CDR3 has 12 amino acids. CDR1 is SGHKS, CDR2 YYEKEE, per germline (reference sequence). Here the CDR3 reads CASTGSKLDYTF. CDR3 nucleotides: TGTGCCAGCACGGGATCAAAACTCGACTACACCTTC.

The table lists this clone with a count of one. The chain carries TRBV3-1 (or the pseudogene TRBV3-2) and TRBJ1-3; D ambiguous. Germline V gene sequence: CDR1 LGHDT, CDR2 YNNKEL (reference sequence). The CDR3 runs to 17 residues. V was pared by 1 base and J by 0 bases, with 13 bases between. The CDR3 DNA reads TGTGCCAGCAGCCAAGGGGTTACTAGGACCTCTGGAAACACCATATATTTT. Protein: CASSQGVTRTSGNTIYF.

This clone was observed once. The chain links TRBV14 to TRBJ1-2; tentatively, D is TRBD1 (5 bases). In germline, CDR1 is SGHDN, CDR2 FVKESK. The length of the CDR3 is 12 residues. Trimming removed 3 bases at V and 8 bases at J, with 10 bases between. For the CDR3, the DNA is TGTGCCAGCAGCCACCCCGCAGGGGGCTACACCTTC. It codes for CASSHPAGGYTF. Filled out from reference TRBV14 and TRBJ1-2, the complete variable domain reads EAGVTQFPSHSVIEKGQTVTLRCDPISGHDNLYWYRRVMGKEIKFLLHFVKESKQDESGMPNNRFLAERTGGTYSTLKVQPAELEDSGVYFCASSHPAGGYTFGSGTRLTVV.

The V call is TRBV7-2, the J call TRBJ2-5; D perhaps matches TRBD1 (5 bases). Deletions cut 1 base from V and 7 bases from J, with 13 bases between. The CDR3 has 14 amino acids. CDR1 and CDR2 (germline): SGHTA, FQGNSA. The CDR3: CASSLGGAPRTQYF. In DNA, the CDR3 is TGTGCCAGCAGCTTAGGTGGGGCCCCACGGACCCAGTACTTC.

V and J are TRBV30 and TRBJ1-2, with 7 bases aligning to TRBD1. Unmatched junction bases numbered 12, after V lost 4 bases and J lost 4 bases. The CDR3 runs to 15 residues. Germline lookup yields CDR1 GTSNPN and CDR2 SVGIG (reference sequence). The CDR3 reads CAWTLRGGRIYGYTF. Here the CDR3 DNA reads TGTGCCTGGACATTAAGAGGGGGCCGGATCTATGGCTACACCTTC. The complete variable domain, with remaining parts taken from reference TRBV30 and TRBJ1-2, reads SQTIHQWPATLVQPVGSPLSLECTVEGTSNPNLYWYRQAAGRGLQLLFYSVGIGQISSEVPQNLSASRPQDRQFILSSKKLLLSDSGFYLCAWTLRGGRIYGYTFGSGTRLTVV.

The chain links TRBV19 to TRBJ1-5; 9 bases match TRBD1. The CDR3 has 14 residues. CDR1 and CDR2 (germline): LNHDA, SQIVND (reference sequence). The V and J ends lost 9 bases and 2 bases, in that order; junction bases with no gene match: 5. The CDR3 coding sequence is TGTGCCAGCCAGGACAGGGGACGCAATCAGCCCCAGCATTTT. Translated, it gives CASQDRGRNQPQHF.